Listed below are T cell receptor beta chains from one sample, sequenced in a study of breast tumors, draining lymph nodes, adjacent tissues. TCRdb ran MiXCR on the multiplex PCR reads and lists one entry per CDR3 protein. The sample includes about 52,000 distinct CDR3 sequences, over 40% of them seen just once. Sequences were obtained from breast tumor tissue. These receptors were taken from a female donor with breast cancer. Some clones in this sample may be carry-over from other donors' samples. The CDR3 runs from the conserved cysteine through the conserved F or W. D genes are given only for firm matches. Clone size is stated in some rows and not others, as once, few, many or a class when expanded.

cdr3_length: 12
v_call: TRBV7-6
clone_size: medium-sized
j_call: TRBJ2-7
d_call: NA
cdr3_nt: TGTGCCAGCAGCTTAGTTGGGGACGAGCAGTACTTC
cdr3_aa: CASSLVGDEQYF

cdr3_length: 12
v_call: TRBV7-9
clone_size: many
j_call: TRBJ2-7
d_call: NA
cdr3_nt: TGTGCCACCAGAGGGCAGGATTACGAGCAGTACTTC
cdr3_aa: CATRGQDYEQYF

cdr3_length: 14
v_call: TRBV11-2
clone_size: many
j_call: TRBJ2-2
d_call: NA
cdr3_nt: TGTGCCAGCAGCCAGAGCGTCGACACCGGGGAGCTGTTTTTT
cdr3_aa: CASSQSVDTGELFF

cdr3_length: 16
v_call: TRBV18
clone_size: many
j_call: TRBJ2-7
d_call: TRBD2
cdr3_nt: TGTGCCAGCTCACCACTCACTAGCGAACTCTCCTACGAGCAGTACTTC
cdr3_aa: CASSPLTSELSYEQYF

cdr3_length: 16
v_call: TRBV19
clone_size: many
j_call: TRBJ1-5
d_call: NA
cdr3_nt: TGTGCCAGTAGTATTTCAGGTATCAGGGCGCGGCAGCCCCAGCATTTT
cdr3_aa: CASSISGIRARQPQHF

cdr3_length: 14
v_call: TRBV10-3
clone_size: NA
j_call: TRBJ1-2
d_call: TRBD1
cdr3_nt: TGTGCCATCAGTGCACCGGGACAGGAAAGAGGCTACACCTTC
cdr3_aa: CAISAPGQERGYTF

cdr3_length: 13
v_call: TRBV15
clone_size: many
j_call: TRBJ2-7
d_call: TRBD1
cdr3_nt: TGTGCCACGGCCGGGACAGGGAGGTACGAGCAGTACTTC
cdr3_aa: CATAGTGRYEQYF

cdr3_length: 13
v_call: TRBV30
clone_size: many
j_call: TRBJ1-6
d_call: TRBD1
cdr3_nt: TGTGCCTGGTCGGGACAGGTTAATTCACCCCTCCACTTT
cdr3_aa: CAWSGQVNSPLHF

cdr3_length: 18
v_call: TRBV2
clone_size: NA
j_call: TRBJ2-1
d_call: TRBD2
cdr3_nt: TGTGCCAGCAGACGCTCCCCCAGCGGGAGCGGGGTCCGGAATGAGCAGTTCTTC
cdr3_aa: CASRRSPSGSGVRNEQFF

cdr3_length: 15
v_call: TRBV11-2
clone_size: NA
j_call: TRBJ2-1
d_call: TRBD2
cdr3_nt: TGTGCCAGCAGCTTTGCGGGACTAGCAGCCAATGAGCAGTTCTTC
cdr3_aa: CASSFAGLAANEQFF

cdr3_length: 15
v_call: TRBV2
clone_size: many
j_call: TRBJ1-4
d_call: NA
cdr3_nt: TGTGCCAGCACGAGAGCGGGCACAACTAATGAAAAACTGTTTTTT
cdr3_aa: CASTRAGTTNEKLFF

cdr3_length: 17
v_call: TRBV19
clone_size: many
j_call: TRBJ2-3
d_call: NA
cdr3_nt: TGTGCCAGTAGTATCGATAACGGGGAGGTCGGCACAGATACGCAGTATTTT
cdr3_aa: CASSIDNGEVGTDTQYF

cdr3_length: 12
v_call: TRBV9
clone_size: NA
j_call: TRBJ2-2
d_call: NA
cdr3_nt: TGTGCCAGCGGCGTAGGTGTGGGGGAGCTGCTTTTT
cdr3_aa: CASGVGVGELLF

cdr3_length: 12
v_call: TRBV10-3
clone_size: NA
j_call: TRBJ2-7
d_call: NA
cdr3_nt: TGTGCCATCGGGAAGGGGCCCTACGAGCAGTACTTC
cdr3_aa: CAIGKGPYEQYF

cdr3_length: 16
v_call: TRBV6-5
clone_size: many
j_call: TRBJ2-1
d_call: TRBD2
cdr3_nt: TGTGCCAGCAGTCGCCGACTAGCGGGCTATGGTAATGAGCAGTTCTTC
cdr3_aa: CASSRRLAGYGNEQFF

cdr3_length: 16
v_call: TRBV5-1
clone_size: many
j_call: TRBJ2-2
d_call: NA
cdr3_nt: TGCGCCAGCAGCTTGGGGGATCTAGTCAACACCGGGGAGCTGTTTTTT
cdr3_aa: CASSLGDLVNTGELFF

cdr3_length: 15
v_call: TRBV2
clone_size: NA
j_call: TRBJ2-6
d_call: TRBD1
cdr3_nt: TGTGCCAGTCAGGACAGGGGCTCTGGGGCCAACGTCCTGACTTTC
cdr3_aa: CASQDRGSGANVLTF